This TCR beta chain was identified during a study of cytomegalovirus exposure and HLA in healthy donors. As for the study in general: Within an early data release were 80 million to 90 million unique TCRs drawn from HLA-typed donors.

Broader study findings: Analysis was carried out at a later point, and it linked a missense DCLRE1C variant to TCR beta V- and J-gene trimming. Most sequenced TCRs were rare (though some public TCRs occurred in many donors). Several of the most significant clusters were apparently associated with common viral pathogens in a later analysis.

This clone was picked up a small number of times. As yet, its antigen is unknown. The PCR made use of 60 Vbeta and 13 Jbeta primers. Data came from immunoSEQ multiplex PCR; TCRdb stores just in-frame clones and leaves some out. The data show approximately 160,000 clones, just under 80% seen once. Trimming took off 7 bases at V and 7 bases at J, with 20 bases between the two ends. From germline, CDR1 is ENHRY and CDR2 SYGVKD. The CDR3 extends over 15 amino acids. The origin of this receptor is a woman between 40 and 50 years old in good health and CMV-seropositive. The sample consisted of PBMCs. The gene calls are TRBV10-3 and TRBJ1-3; tentative D call: TRBD1 (6 bases). The CDR3 reads CAIKNGQTIMNTIYF. CDR3 coding DNA: TGTGCCATCAAGAACGGACAGACAATTATGAACACCATATATTTT.